This passage covers 27 T cell receptor beta chains from one sample sequenced in a study of T cell repertoires in cytomegalovirus infection. These receptors have no known antigen. From the reads, TCRdb called clonotypes with MiXCR, one entry per CDR3 protein. The table shows hundreds of thousands of distinct CDR3 sequences, with less than 35% occurring only once. Here the sequenced sample was cultured CD8+ T cells from PBMCs, taken from culture after CMV antigen stimulation. The receptors were gathered from a human donor in good health (CMV status not recorded). Some clones in this sample may be carry-over from other donors' samples.

The rearrangement uses TRBV7-6 and TRBJ2-3; 12 nucleotides align to TRBD1. The germline gives CDR1 SGHVS, CDR2 FNYEAQ. This CDR3 contains 16 residues. Trimming cost V 5 bases and J 4 bases; bases outside gene matches: 7. The CDR3 nucleotides read TGTGCCAGCAGCGTACCGGGACAGGGGGCTTCAGATACGCAGTATTTT. This codes for CASSVPGQGASDTQYF.

This clonotype was seen only a few times. The chain recombines TRBV5-4 with TRBJ1-1, with 7 bases aligning to TRBD1. This CDR3 region has 15 residues. CDR1 and CDR2 from the germline V gene are SGHNT and YYREEE (reference sequence). V dropped 3 bases and J dropped 1; count of bases not matched to a gene: 6. CDR3 nucleotides: TGTGCCAGCAGCTCGCCGGGACAGCAGAACACTGAAGCTTTCTTT. Its translation: CASSSPGQQNTEAFF.

This clonotype was seen ten or more times. The rearrangement joins TRBV28 to TRBJ2-1; 9 positions match TRBD1. Germline V gene data show CDR1 as MDHEN and CDR2 as SYDVKM. V was pared by 5 bases and J by 3 bases, with 8 bases of the junction left unmatched. The CDR3 sequence is 16 residues long. The CDR3 nucleotides read TGTGCCAGCAGTCCCCCGGGACAGGGAATCTACAATGAGCAGTTCTTC. Amino acids: CASSPPGQGIYNEQFF.

The chain joins TRBV10-3 to TRBJ2-3, with 8 nucleotides matching TRBD2. J was trimmed by 2 bases and V by 3 bases; bases with no gene match: 4. CDR3 length equals 15 residues. Germline values: CDR1 ENHRY, CDR2 SYGVKD. The CDR3 nucleotides read TGTGCCATCAGTGAAGCGGGGGCCTCCACAGATACGCAGTATTTT. It encodes CAISEAGASTDTQYF.

This rearrangement joins TRBV12-3 or TRBV12-4 to TRBJ2-5, with D tentatively TRBD2 (7 bases). The ends were cut back, 8 bases at V and 2 bases at J, with 9 bases in the middle. The CDR3 extends over 12 amino acids. CDR3 sequence (DNA): TGTGCCAGCGCGGGGGCACAAGAGACCCAGTACTTC. Protein product: CASAGAQETQYF.

V and J are TRBV6-4 and TRBJ1-2; TRBD1 matches 9 bases. This CDR3 contains 13 residues. V gave up 6 bases and J gave up 8 bases; unmatched junction bases: 7. Germline V gene data show CDR1 as MRHNA and CDR2 as SNTAGT. The CDR3 spells CASSAGTGIGYTF. In DNA form, the CDR3 reads TGTGCCAGCAGCGCCGGGACAGGGATCGGCTACACCTTC.

This clonotype was counted at least ten times. The CDR3 here is CASRINRVTEAFF. CDR3 sequence (DNA): TGTGCCAGCAGGATCAACAGGGTCACTGAAGCTTTCTTT. V and J are TRBV12-3 or TRBV12-4 and TRBJ1-1; TRBD1 is a possible D gene (6 bases). V lost 6 bases and J lost 4, with 12 bases in between. CDR3 length: 13 amino acids.

The sample holds many counts of this clonotype. V gene TRBV7-2 combines with J gene TRBJ1-2, with unresolved D. The CDR3 totals 16 residues. Trimming cost V 3 bases and J 4 bases, with 18 bases left between them. Looked up from germline, CDR1 is SGHTA and CDR2 is FQGNSA. CDR3 DNA sequence: TGTGCCAGCAGCTTTACTGCCCTTGATTTGTTCTATGGCTACACCTTC. It specifies CASSFTALDLFYGYTF. Full variable domain (missing parts from reference TRBV7-2 and TRBJ1-2): GAGVSQSPSNKVTEKGKDVELRCDPISGHTALYWYRQSLGQGLEFLIYFQGNSAPDKSGLPSDRFSAERTGGSVSTLTIQRTQQEDSAVYLCASSFTALDLFYGYTFGSGTRLTVV.

Many counts were recorded for this clonotype. V usage is TRBV7-6 and J usage is TRBJ1-4, with D perhaps matching TRBD1 (5 bases). V was shortened by 5 bases and J by 3 bases, with 13 bases between the two germline ends. The CDR3 covers 15 residues. Germline-derived CDR1 and CDR2 are SGHVS and FNYEAQ. CDR3 region: CASSTQRGANEKLFF. Here the CDR3 DNA reads TGTGCCAGCAGCACCCAGAGGGGAGCTAATGAAAAACTGTTTTTT.

This clonotype was seen ten or more times. The chain uses TRBV6-1 and TRBJ2-1, with TRBD2 matching over 12 bases. Germline CDR1 MNHNS, CDR2 SASEGT. V was clipped by 8 bases and J by 9 bases; unmatched bases: 14. The CDR3 is 16 residues long. CDR3 loop: CASGSLAGGPPGEQFF. The CDR3 nucleotides are TGTGCCAGCGGGTCACTAGCGGGGGGCCCCCCAGGTGAGCAGTTCTTC.

This chain uses TRBV7-6 with TRBJ1-5, with D unresolved. The CDR3 loop spans 15 amino acids. CDR1 is SGHVS and CDR2 is FNYEAQ in the germline V gene. The V end was cut by 1 base, the J end by 7 bases, with 14 bases between. The CDR3 region has the DNA TGTGCCAGCAGCTTAGGGGCCTACACGGAACAGCCCCAGCATTTT. Translation: CASSLGAYTEQPQHF. Filled out from reference TRBV7-6 and TRBJ1-5, the complete variable domain reads GAGVSQSPRYKVTKRGQDVALRCDPISGHVSLYWYRQALGQGPEFLTYFNYEAQQDKSGLPNDRFSAERPEGSISTLTIQRTEQRDSAMYRCASSLGAYTEQPQHFGDGTRLSIL.

The chain employs TRBV6-5 and TRBJ1-1, with D unresolved. The CDR3 runs to 12 residues. Trimming left V 6 bases short and J 3 bases short, with 8 bases between. CDR1 is MNHEY and CDR2 is SVGAGI in the germline V gene. CDR3 in amino acids: CASRRYDTEAFF. Here the CDR3 DNA reads TGTGCCAGCAGGCGGTACGACACTGAAGCTTTCTTT.

In its sample, this clonotype was seen a few times. The chain carries TRBV7-2 and TRBJ2-7; D might be TRBD1 (9 bases). The germline V gene encodes CDR1 SGHTA and CDR2 FQGNSA. CDR3 length equals 17 residues. Trimming pared 1 base from V and 4 bases from J, leaving 20 bases between. CDR3 region: CASSLVAKRGTGYEQYV. CDR3 sequence (DNA): TGTGCCAGCAGCTTAGTGGCCAAGCGGGGGACAGGGTACGAGCAGTACGTC.

This clonotype has a handful of counts. The genes are TRBV27 and TRBJ2-6, with D possibly being TRBD1 or TRBD2 (6 bases each). CDR3 length equals 17 residues. Trimming cost V 2 bases and J 0 bases, with 11 bases left between them. Germline lookup yields CDR1 MNHEY and CDR2 SMNVEV (reference sequence). CDR3 in amino acids: CASSLIGGPSGANVLTF. The CDR3 DNA sequence: TGTGCCAGCAGTTTAATAGGGGGGCCCTCTGGGGCCAACGTCCTGACTTTC.

In its sample, this clonotype was seen many times. The V and J genes are TRBV7-3 and TRBJ2-7; a possible D gene is TRBD1 (5 bases). Per the germline V gene, CDR1 is SGHTA and CDR2 is FQGTGA. Trimming removed 1 base at V and 6 bases at J, with 13 bases between. This CDR3 contains 14 residues. The CDR3 protein is CASSLKMGRVEQYV. The CDR3 DNA is TGTGCCAGCAGCTTAAAAATGGGCAGGGTCGAGCAGTACGTC.

This clonotype was detected only a few times. The J gene is TRBJ1-2, the V gene TRBV6-6, with a tentative D call TRBD1 (5 bases). V was trimmed by 6 bases and J by 7 bases, leaving 15 bases between them. The CDR3 sequence is 13 residues long. The V gene's germline CDR1 is MNHNY and CDR2 SVGAGI (reference sequence). CDR3 protein: CASSQAARGGYTF. The CDR3 nucleotides read TGTGCCAGCAGCCAAGCCGCGAGGGGTGGCTACACCTTC.

On this clonotype: An end of the junction differs from the germline gene, which may be a read error. The chain links TRBV7-9 to TRBJ2-3; the match to TRBD2 covers 9 bases. Per germline, CDR1 SEHNR and CDR2 FQNEAQ (reference sequence). CDR3 length: 20 residues. In nucleotides, the CDR3 is TGTGCCAGCAGCGATTGGATGAGGTCTAGCGGGGTTCTTAGCACGGATACGCAGTATTTT. It is translated as CASSDWMRSSGVLSTDTQYF.

This clonotype came up a few times. The chain uses TRBV10-3 and TRBJ1-2; no definite D call. The CDR3 covers 15 residues. Deletions cut 7 bases from V and 1 base from J, with 16 bases between. The germline CDR1 and CDR2 sequences are ENHRY and SYGVKD. CDR3 amino acids: CAIMATGFLNYGYTF. The CDR3 DNA reads TGTGCCATCATGGCCACGGGATTCCTTAACTATGGCTACACCTTC.

This rearrangement joins TRBV13 to TRBJ2-7; 8 nucleotides agree with TRBD2. The CDR3 spans 16 residues. The V segment lost 5 bases and the J segment 2 bases; nucleotides outside the gene matches: 11. Germline CDR1 PRHDT, CDR2 FYEKMQ (reference sequence). The CDR3 loop is CASSPRGSGGTYEQYF. In nucleotides, the CDR3 is TGTGCCAGCAGCCCCCGTGGAAGCGGGGGTACCTACGAGCAGTACTTC.

The V and J genes are TRBV7-2 and TRBJ2-1, with 9 bases identical to TRBD2. The J segment lost 7 bases and the V segment lost 4 bases, leaving 8 bases of the junction unmatched. The CDR3 totals 15 residues. In germline, CDR1 is SGHTA, CDR2 FQGNSA. CDR3 nucleotides: TGTGCCAGCAGCTCCTGGGGCGGGGGGGCAAATGAGCAGTTCTTC. Translated, it gives CASSSWGGGANEQFF.

This clonotype was detected a few times. The chain has TRBV4-2 and TRBJ2-3, with unresolved D. V was pared by 2 bases and J by 2 bases, with 5 bases between. The CDR3 runs to 13 residues. CDR1 LGHNA and CDR2 YNFKEQ come from the germline V gene. This chain's CDR3 is CASSQPVTDTQYF. The CDR3 nucleotides are TGTGCCAGCAGCCAACCTGTCACAGATACGCAGTATTTT.

This clonotype was counted at least ten times. The CDR3 DNA is TGTGCCAGCAGCTCCCTAGGACCGAACACTGAAGCTTTCTTT. Translation: CASSSLGPNTEAFF. The chain has TRBV7-2 and TRBJ1-1, with D unresolved. This CDR3 spans 14 amino acids. V lost 4 bases and J lost 1, with 10 bases in between. Germline lookup yields CDR1 SGHTA and CDR2 FQGNSA.

The rearrangement links TRBV2 to TRBJ2-1; a weak D match, TRBD2 (7 bases). The germline V and J ends were trimmed by 8 bases and 9 bases, with 23 bases remaining between them. The CDR3 covers 15 residues. Germline loops: CDR1 SNHLY, CDR2 FYNNEI. As DNA, the CDR3 is TGTGCCAGCCTGCCGCGGGGGCCGGGAGGACTTGAGCAGTTCTTC. Protein: CASLPRGPGGLEQFF. Together with reference TRBV2 and TRBJ2-1, the CDR3 gives the full variable domain: EPEVTQTPSHQVTQMGQEVILRCVPISNHLYFYWYRQILGQKVEFLVSFYNNEISEKSEIFDDQFSVERPDGSNFTLKIRSTKLEDSAMYFCASLPRGPGGLEQFFGPGTRLTVL.

The gene calls are TRBV4-3 and TRBJ1-2; tentatively, D is TRBD1 (5 bases). V shed 0 bases and J shed 8 bases, with 19 bases lying between them. CDR1 is LGHNA, CDR2 YSLEER, per germline. The CDR3 has 16 residues. CDR3 region: CASSQDIRGIPDGYTF. The CDR3 DNA reads as TGCGCCAGCAGCCAAGATATACGGGGGATCCCGGACGGCTACACCTTC.

This clonotype was observed at least ten times. V usage is TRBV7-9 and J usage is TRBJ1-6; D ambiguous. This CDR3 is 14 amino acids long. The V end lost 0 bases, the J end lost 10 bases, and 10 bases lay between the germline ends. CDR1 SEHNR and CDR2 FQNEAQ come from the germline V gene (reference sequence). The CDR3 DNA reads as TGTGCCAGCAGCTTAGCGCTGGGTAACTCACCCCTCCACTTT. This sequence encodes CASSLALGNSPLHF.

This clonotype has a handful of counts. This chain connects TRBV12-3 or TRBV12-4 to TRBJ2-3; 8 bases are shared with TRBD2. The CDR3 contains 14 residues. The V and J ends lost 5 bases and 5 bases, in that order; junction bases with no gene match: 6. The CDR3 DNA reads TGTGCCAGCAGTACCGGGGGGGCCCTAGATACGCAGTATTTT. This encodes CASSTGGALDTQYF.

The chain links TRBV20-1 to TRBJ2-4, with 12 nucleotides matching TRBD2. Germline trimming cut 0 bases from V and 0 bases from J; bases unmatched to any gene: 6. The V gene's germline CDR1 is DFQATT and CDR2 SNEGSKA (reference sequence). This CDR3 spans 18 amino acids. CDR3 amino acids: CSARDVGLAGIAKNIQYF. CDR3 nucleotide sequence: TGCAGTGCTAGAGATGTTGGACTAGCGGGAATAGCCAAAAACATTCAGTACTTC.